These 21 T cell receptor beta chains were sequenced from one sample in a study of T cell repertoires in cytomegalovirus infection. Their antigens remain unidentified. Each CDR3 protein is one row after TCRdb ran MiXCR on the reads. The table shows over 100,000 distinct CDR3 sequences, with around 28% occurring only once. The specimen was CD8+ T cells from cultured PBMCs, collected from culture after CMV antigen stimulation. All receptors derive from a human donor in good health (CMV status not recorded). Some clones in this sample may be carry-over from other donors' samples.

This clonotype was counted a few times. The V and J genes are TRBV4-1 and TRBJ2-6; TRBD1 or TRBD2 may be the D gene (5 bases each). The CDR3 length is 19 residues. V was trimmed by 0 bases and J by 0 bases, leaving 15 bases between them. From germline, CDR1 is MGHRA and CDR2 YSYEKL. CDR3 in amino acids: CASSQEEGRVLSGANVLTF. The CDR3 DNA reads as TGCGCCAGCAGCCAAGAAGAGGGGCGAGTACTCTCTGGGGCCAACGTCCTGACTTTC.

The chain is built from TRBV20-1 and TRBJ2-5, with a tentative D call TRBD2 (6 bases). CDR1 and CDR2 from the germline V gene are DFQATT and SNEGSKA (reference sequence). CDR3 size: 16 residues. CDR3 DNA sequence: TGCAGGGAAAGGCCTATGGGGGGAAACCAAGGGGAGACCCAGTACTTC. Protein product: CRERPMGGNQGETQYF.

This clonotype was counted ten times or more. The V and J genes are TRBV7-6 and TRBJ2-1; 7 bases map to TRBD2. Trimming removed 5 bases from V and 8 bases from J; junction bases left unmatched: 9. CDR1 and CDR2 (germline): SGHVS, FNYEAQ. CDR3 length: 14 residues. The CDR3 DNA is TGTGCCAGCAGCGACAGCGGGGTGAGGGATGAGCAGTTCTTC. It encodes CASSDSGVRDEQFF.

This clonotype has a count of ten or more. The chain has TRBV6-6 and TRBJ1-5, with D hard to call. The CDR3 is 15 amino acids. Trimming shortened V by 6 bases and J by 4 bases, and 16 bases separated the two germline ends. Per the germline V gene, CDR1 is MNHNY and CDR2 is SVGAGI (reference sequence). The CDR3 nucleotides read TGTGCCAGCAGCCCGGACGGTGGGGATAATCAGCCCCAGCATTTT. It is translated as CASSPDGGDNQPQHF.

The chain employs TRBV7-1 and TRBJ2-7; 8 bases match TRBD1. TRBV7-1 counts as an open reading frame of uncertain function. V lost 5 bases to trimming and J lost 4 bases; unmatched junction nucleotides: 7. CDR3 length: 14 amino acids. CDR3 DNA sequence: TGTGCCAGCAGCCCCCGGGACAGGACTTACGAGCAGTACTTC. Amino acid sequence: CASSPRDRTYEQYF.

This clonotype has a count of ten or more. This chain connects TRBV25-1 to TRBJ2-5; the D is unclear. Trimming took 4 bases from V and 6 from J, leaving 15 bases between them. Germline V gene data show CDR1 as MGHDK and CDR2 as SYGVNS. The CDR3 is 14 amino acids. CDR3 loop: CASSGPESVKTQYF. CDR3 nucleotide sequence: TGTGCCAGCAGTGGCCCCGAGTCCGTGAAGACCCAGTACTTC.

The chain is built from TRBV29-1 and TRBJ2-3, with D perhaps matching TRBD2 (6 bases). The CDR3 is 15 residues long. Between the trimmed V and J ends, which lost 4 bases and 4 bases, there was a span of 18 bases. Per the germline V gene, CDR1 is SQVTM and CDR2 is ANQGSEA. CDR3 amino acids: CSVVMVGTYPDTQYF. In DNA form, the CDR3 reads TGCAGCGTTGTGATGGTCGGGACTTATCCAGATACGCAGTATTTT.

This clonotype was found many times. The CDR3 loop is CASSSGQGRYYGYTF. The CDR3, as DNA: TGTGCCAGCAGTTCAGGACAGGGGAGATACTATGGCTACACCTTC. This chain links TRBV12-3 or TRBV12-4 with TRBJ1-2; TRBD1 matches 9 bases. This CDR3 has 15 residues. V lost 4 bases and J lost 3; bases outside the gene matches: 6.

This chain joins TRBV6-5 and TRBJ1-2; the D is unclear. The CDR3 sequence is 16 residues long. V lost 0 bases, J lost 3 bases, and 14 bases lay in between. CDR1 MNHEY and CDR2 SVGAGI come from the germline V gene. CDR3 region: CASSYSSADPDYGYTF. In nucleotides, the CDR3 is TGTGCCAGCAGTTACTCTTCAGCAGATCCAGACTATGGCTACACCTTC.

This chain connects TRBV6-1 to TRBJ2-7; TRBD2 aligns across 12 bases. This CDR3 spans 15 amino acids. V shed 6 bases and J 3 bases; nucleotides not matched to a gene: 6. Germline assignment: CDR1 MNHNS and CDR2 SASEGT. CDR3 sequence reads: CASSFTSGGLYEQYF. DNA for the CDR3: TGTGCCAGCAGCTTTACTAGCGGGGGGCTCTACGAGCAGTACTTC.

The gene calls are TRBV12-3 or TRBV12-4 and TRBJ1-2; maybe TRBD1 (6 bases). This CDR3 is built from 15 residues. V was shortened by 2 bases and J by 4 bases, with 14 bases between the two germline ends. Here the CDR3 reads CASSLRTAHSYGYTF. The CDR3 DNA is TGTGCCAGCAGTTTAAGGACAGCCCATAGCTATGGCTACACCTTC.

The chain couples TRBV27 to TRBJ1-2, with D hard to call. Germline loops: CDR1 MNHEY, CDR2 SMNVEV (reference sequence). The CDR3 is 15 residues long. V gave up 3 bases and J gave up 4 bases, with 15 bases separating them. CDR3 residues: CASSFRMAHPYGYTF. The CDR3 DNA follows: TGTGCCAGCAGTTTCCGAATGGCCCACCCCTATGGCTACACCTTC.

The V gene is TRBV28, the J gene TRBJ2-7; tentative D call: TRBD2 (6 bases). This CDR3 contains 16 residues. Trimming stripped 5 bases from V and 2 bases from J, with 19 bases between. Germline CDR1 reads MDHEN; CDR2 reads SYDVKM. In DNA form, the CDR3 reads TGTGCCAGCAGTCCTGCCGCGGTAGCGGCTACCTACGAGCAGTACTTC. Encoded protein: CASSPAAVAATYEQYF. The variable domain in full, completed from reference TRBV28 and TRBJ2-7, reads DVKVTQSSRYLVKRTGEKVFLECVQDMDHENMFWYRQDPGLGLRLIYFSYDVKMKEKGDIPEGYSVSREKKERFSLILESASTNQTSMYLCASSPAAVAATYEQYFGPGTRLTVT.

The chain joins TRBV7-3 to TRBJ2-7; 9 bases agree with TRBD1. This CDR3 comprises 13 residues. Losses at the gene ends were 5 bases for V and 3 bases for J; bases not matched to a gene: 2. The germline CDR1 and CDR2 sequences are SGHTA and FQGTGA. The chain's CDR3 is CASSPDRGYEQYF. DNA of the CDR3: TGTGCCAGCAGCCCGGACAGGGGCTACGAGCAGTACTTC.

This clonotype has ten or more counts. The gene calls are TRBV7-2 and TRBJ1-3; the D is unclear. CDR1 is SGHTA, CDR2 FQGNSA, per germline. The CDR3 length is 11 residues. V lost 5 bases and J lost 7, with 6 bases in between. The CDR3 sequence is CASSQWNTIYF. The CDR3 coding sequence is TGTGCCAGCAGCCAGTGGAACACCATATATTTT.

The rearrangement links TRBV5-1 to TRBJ2-7; D not certain. The CDR3 spans 14 residues. Trimming removed 0 bases at V and 2 bases at J, with 9 bases between. Germline lookup yields CDR1 SGHRS and CDR2 YFSETQ. The CDR3 sequence: CASSLESATYEQYF. CDR3 bases: TGCGCCAGCAGCTTGGAGTCGGCGACCTACGAGCAGTACTTC.

This clonotype was detected a few times. The CDR3 DNA reads as TGTGCCAGCAGTTACTACCCGCCGACAGAGAACACTGAAGCTTTCTTT. Translation: CASSYYPPTENTEAFF. The J gene is TRBJ1-1, the V gene TRBV6-6; weak D call: TRBD1 (5 bases). The V end lost 1 base, the J end lost 1 base, and 13 bases lay between the germline ends. The CDR3 has 16 amino acids. Germline CDR1 reads MNHNY; CDR2 reads SVGAGI (reference sequence).

This sequence joins TRBV28 and TRBJ2-2, with 7 bases fitting TRBD1. The germline V gene encodes CDR1 MDHEN and CDR2 SYDVKM. CDR3 length equals 15 residues. V gave up 7 bases and J gave up 7 bases; unmatched junction bases: 12. For the CDR3, the DNA is TGTGCCAGCACCCCCCGAGGGGGCTGGGACGGGGAGCTGTTTTTT. It encodes CASTPRGGWDGELFF.

The table lists this clonotype with many counts. The CDR3 spells CASSFYRDTGGGYTF. As DNA, the CDR3 is TGTGCCAGCAGCTTTTACCGGGACACTGGGGGCGGCTACACCTTC. The chain carries TRBV7-6 and TRBJ1-2; the D gene is possibly TRBD1 (6 bases). Trimming took off 3 bases at V and 8 bases at J, with 19 bases between the two ends. Germline CDR1 and CDR2: SGHVS and FNYEAQ. This CDR3 has 15 residues.

The chain is built from TRBV4-1 and TRBJ2-7; 7 bases line up with TRBD1. The CDR3 runs 15 residues. Germline CDR1 MGHRA, CDR2 YSYEKL. V dropped 4 bases and J dropped 0; count of bases not matched to a gene: 6. The CDR3 spells CASSPRTGNSYEQYF. The CDR3 nucleotides are TGCGCCAGCAGCCCGCGGACAGGCAACTCCTACGAGCAGTACTTC.

This clonotype was recorded a few times. This sequence joins TRBV2 and TRBJ2-7, with D hard to call. CDR1 is SNHLY and CDR2 is FYNNEI in the germline V gene. CDR3 length equals 12 residues. Trimming cost V 4 bases and J 4 bases, with 8 bases left between them. CDR3 region: CASSGRRYEQYF. The CDR3 coding sequence is TGTGCCAGCAGTGGCAGGAGATACGAGCAGTACTTC.